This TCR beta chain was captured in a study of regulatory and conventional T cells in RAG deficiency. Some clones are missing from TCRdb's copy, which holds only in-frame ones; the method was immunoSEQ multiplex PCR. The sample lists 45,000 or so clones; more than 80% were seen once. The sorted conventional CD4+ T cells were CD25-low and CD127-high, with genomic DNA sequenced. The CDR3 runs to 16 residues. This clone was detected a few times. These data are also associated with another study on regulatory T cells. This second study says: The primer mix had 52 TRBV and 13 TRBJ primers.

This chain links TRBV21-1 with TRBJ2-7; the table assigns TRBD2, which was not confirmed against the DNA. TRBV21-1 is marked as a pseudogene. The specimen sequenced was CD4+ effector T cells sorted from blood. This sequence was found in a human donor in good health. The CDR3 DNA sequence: TGTGCCAGCAGCAAACAACTGGCGGGAAACTCCTACGAGCAGTACTTC. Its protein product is CASSKQLAGNSYEQYF.